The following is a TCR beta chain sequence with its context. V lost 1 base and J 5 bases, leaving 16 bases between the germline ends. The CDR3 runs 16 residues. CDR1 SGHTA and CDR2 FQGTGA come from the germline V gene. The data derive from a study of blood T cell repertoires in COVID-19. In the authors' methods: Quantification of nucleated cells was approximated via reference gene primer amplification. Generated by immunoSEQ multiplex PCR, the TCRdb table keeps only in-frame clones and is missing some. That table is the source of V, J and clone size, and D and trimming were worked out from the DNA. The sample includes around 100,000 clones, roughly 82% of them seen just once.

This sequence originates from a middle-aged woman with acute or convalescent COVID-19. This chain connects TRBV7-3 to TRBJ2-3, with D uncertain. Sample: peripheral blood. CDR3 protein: CASSLNVVSLGDTQYF. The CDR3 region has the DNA TGTGCCAGCAGCTTAAATGTAGTTAGCTTGGGAGATACGCAGTATTTT. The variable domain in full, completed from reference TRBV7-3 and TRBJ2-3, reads GAGVSQTPSNKVTEKGKYVELRCDPISGHTALYWYRQSLGQGPEFLIYFQGTGAADDSGLPNDRFFAVRPEGSVSTLKIQRTERGDSAVYLCASSLNVVSLGDTQYFGPGTRLTVL.